The clone carrying this T cell receptor (beta chain) was counted at least ten times. TCRdb used MiXCR to reprocess the 5' RACE reads, holding one entry per CDR3 protein. The repertoire consists of more than 45,000 distinct CDR3 sequences, with around 13% occurring once and the leading ten covering roughly a tenth. The CDR3 consists of 14 residues. The V gene's germline CDR1 is SGHDT and CDR2 YYEEEE. The V end was cut by 4 bases, the J end by 2 bases, with 13 bases between. The sample comes from a study of early T cells in non-severe SARS-CoV-2 infection. The chain recombines TRBV5-6 with TRBJ2-7; tentatively, D is TRBD2 (5 bases). The source of this sequence is an adult who was a healthcare worker with PCR-confirmed SARS-CoV-2 infection or an uninfected control (not recorded which). The sequenced sample consisted of whole blood. CDR3 in amino acids: CASSPEGIPYEQYF. The DNA for the CDR3 is TGTGCCAGCAGCCCCGAGGGAATACCCTACGAGCAGTACTTC.